These T cell receptor beta chains were read from a single sample in a study of CD8 T cells in ankylosing spondylitis. TCRdb called the 5' RACE reads again in MiXCR, with one record for every CDR3 protein. The repertoire holds about 360,000 distinct CDR3 sequences, with 20% as singletons. Source material: blood, either unsorted or a sorted T cell fraction (not recorded which). These receptor sequences come from a male donor with ankylosing spondylitis or in good health (not recorded which). CDR3s include the opening cysteine and the closing phenylalanine or tryptophan. The order of the fields is clone size, D gene, J gene, V gene, CDR3 protein, CDR3 DNA. D genes are given only for firm matches. Only some rows state a clone size, as once, few, many or a class for expanded clones.

few	NA	TRBJ2-7	TRBV4-1	CASSQDSGERPQEQYF	TGCGCCAGCAGCCAAGATTCAGGGGAGAGGCCTCAGGAGCAGTACTTC
few	NA	TRBJ2-7	TRBV12-3/TRBV12-4	CASSFGRYYEQYF	TGTGCCAGCAGTTTCGGGAGATACTACGAGCAGTACTTC
many	TRBD2	TRBJ2-2	TRBV6-5	CASSGGAGELFF	TGTGCCAGCAGTGGGGGGGCCGGGGAGCTGTTTTTT
NA	NA	TRBJ2-5	TRBV12-3/TRBV12-4	CASSPAVGTEETQYF	TGTGCCAGCAGTCCCGCGGTCGGGACGGAGGAGACCCAGTACTTC
few	NA	TRBJ2-5	TRBV25-1	CASSESPVLLGRPSQETQYF	TGTGCCAGCAGTGAATCGCCCGTATTATTGGGCAGGCCCTCCCAAGAGACCCAGTACTTC
few	NA	TRBJ2-1	TRBV15	CATQGNSYNEQFF	TGTGCCACCCAAGGGAATTCCTACAATGAGCAGTTCTTC
few	TRBD1	TRBJ2-5	TRBV20-1	CSAPEFGQGIFGRETQYF	TGCAGTGCTCCAGAGTTCGGACAGGGGATCTTTGGCCGAGAGACCCAGTACTTC
few	NA	TRBJ2-1	TRBV3-1	CASSQVSGTYNEQFF	TGTGCCAGCAGCCAAGTATCGGGCACCTACAATGAGCAGTTCTTC
NA	TRBD2	TRBJ2-1	TRBV5-1	CASSLAGSGNEQFF	TGCGCCAGCAGTCTAGCGGGGAGTGGCAATGAGCAGTTCTTC
NA	NA	TRBJ2-3	TRBV29-1	CSVERVPRGSTDTQYF	TGCAGCGTTGAGAGGGTCCCCCGGGGAAGCACAGATACGCAGTATTTT
few	TRBD2	TRBJ2-2	TRBV28	CASSFRTSGANTGELFF	TGTGCCAGCAGTTTCAGGACTAGCGGGGCGAACACCGGGGAGCTGTTTTTT
few	NA	TRBJ1-2	TRBV2	CASGSQGESLYGYTF	TGTGCCAGCGGTAGCCAGGGCGAGTCTCTCTATGGCTACACCTTC
few	TRBD2	TRBJ2-2	TRBV7-6	CASSPTFFLAGGPGELFF	TGTGCCAGCAGCCCCACCTTCTTTCTAGCGGGGGGGCCAGGGGAGCTGTTTTTT
many	TRBD1	TRBJ2-2	TRBV12-3/TRBV12-4	CASSPPGTGYTGELFF	TGTGCCAGCAGTCCCCCCGGGACAGGGTACACCGGGGAGCTGTTTTTT
NA	NA	TRBJ2-3	TRBV6-1	CASSVGTQSSDTQYF	TGTGCCAGCAGTGTAGGGACGCAATCATCAGATACGCAGTATTTT
NA	TRBD1	TRBJ2-7	TRBV13	CASSNTGGGYEQYF	TGTGCCAGCAGCAATACAGGGGGCGGATACGAGCAGTACTTC
once	NA	TRBJ2-1	TRBV7-9	CASSLLEGSGEQFF	TGTGCCAGCAGCTTATTAGAAGGGAGTGGTGAGCAGTTCTTC
few	TRBD1	TRBJ1-1	TRBV20-1	CSAVGTGARNTEAFF	TGCAGTGCGGTCGGGACAGGGGCCCGCAACACTGAAGCTTTCTTT
NA	NA	TRBJ2-7	TRBV27	CASSFGHGGEQYF	TGTGCCAGCAGTTTCGGGCACGGGGGTGAGCAGTACTTC
NA	TRBD2	TRBJ2-7	TRBV12-3/TRBV12-4	CASSLLLGEGTYEQYF	TGTGCCAGCAGTTTATTATTGGGGGAGGGAACCTACGAGCAGTACTTC
few	NA	TRBJ2-7	TRBV6-5	CASSYRELVYEQYF	TGTGCCAGCAGTTACAGGGAATTAGTATACGAGCAGTACTTC
NA	TRBD1	TRBJ2-7	TRBV29-1	CSVRGQGSYEQYF	TGCAGCGTCCGCGGACAGGGTTCCTACGAGCAGTACTTC
NA	NA	TRBJ2-2	TRBV2	CASRPQRGELISTGELFF	TGTGCCAGCAGACCCCAGCGAGGGGAGTTAATCTCCACCGGGGAGCTGTTTTTT
few	NA	TRBJ1-5	TRBV7-2	CASSLARGWGNQPQHF	TGTGCCAGCAGCTTAGCGCGGGGTTGGGGCAATCAGCCCCAGCATTTT
NA	NA	TRBJ2-1	TRBV12-3/TRBV12-4	CASSLFVGRFF	TGTGCCAGCAGTTTGTTCGTTGGACGGTTCTTC
few	TRBD2	TRBJ2-1	TRBV20-1	CSARLAGGLLDEQFF	TGCAGTGCTAGGTTAGCGGGGGGGCTTCTCGATGAGCAGTTCTTC
NA	NA	TRBJ2-7	TRBV12-3/TRBV12-4	CASSLVRGYGSSYEQYF	TGTGCCAGCAGTTTAGTCCGCGGCTACGGAAGCTCCTACGAGCAGTACTTC
many	NA	TRBJ2-1	TRBV12-3/TRBV12-4	CASRLGGSEQFF	TGTGCCAGCAGATTAGGGGGAAGTGAGCAGTTCTTC
NA	TRBD1	TRBJ2-5	TRBV12-3/TRBV12-4	CASSTGQGGGETQYF	TGTGCCAGCAGTACGGGACAGGGAGGAGGAGAGACCCAGTACTTC
few	NA	TRBJ2-3	TRBV29-1	CSVCDYTDTQYF	TGCAGCGTTTGTGATTACACAGATACGCAGTATTTT
few	NA	TRBJ1-6	TRBV20-1	CSARVRQDSSYNSPLHF	TGCAGTGCTAGAGTGCGGCAGGATAGCTCCTATAATTCACCCCTCCACTTT
NA	TRBD2	TRBJ2-1	TRBV3-1	CASSPIGGANEQFF	TGTGCCAGCAGCCCCATCGGGGGGGCCAATGAGCAGTTCTTC
NA	NA	TRBJ2-3	TRBV12-3/TRBV12-4	CASAGMPDTQYF	TGTGCCAGCGCGGGGATGCCGGATACGCAGTATTTT
few	TRBD1	TRBJ2-2	TRBV12-3/TRBV12-4	CASSDRSIFTGELFF	TGTGCCAGCTCGGACAGGTCGATTTTCACCGGGGAGCTGTTTTTT
NA	TRBD1	TRBJ2-7	TRBV7-9	CASSFLEGQGSWEQYF	TGTGCCAGCAGCTTTTTGGAGGGACAGGGGTCGTGGGAGCAGTACTTC
few	TRBD1	TRBJ1-5	TRBV5-6	CASSLTGGDQPQHF	TGTGCCAGCAGTCTGACAGGGGGCGATCAGCCCCAGCATTTT
few	NA	TRBJ2-7	TRBV20-1	CSARPPGPTYEQYF	TGCAGTGCTAGACCCCCGGGTCCGACCTACGAGCAGTACTTC
NA	NA	TRBJ2-3	TRBV24-1	CATSVAGRTFTDTQYF	TGTGCCACCAGTGTCGCAGGGCGGACTTTCACAGATACGCAGTATTTT
NA	NA	TRBJ2-1	TRBV20-1	CSARDLGTESYNEQFF	TGCAGTGCTAGAGATTTGGGAACGGAGTCCTACAATGAGCAGTTCTTC
NA	TRBD2	TRBJ2-5	TRBV10-3	CAISLTLAGGTDKETQYF	TGTGCCATCAGTTTAACACTAGCGGGGGGAACCGATAAAGAGACCCAGTACTTC
NA	NA	TRBJ2-7	TRBV21-1	CASSKVAGGQNSYEQYF	TGTGCCAGCAGCAAAGTGGCAGGGGGTCAAAATTCCTACGAGCAGTACTTC
few	NA	TRBJ2-2	TRBV4-1	CASSRPADTGELFF	TGCGCCAGCAGCCGCCCAGCAGACACCGGGGAGCTGTTTTTT
NA	NA	TRBJ1-1	TRBV6-1	CATLALGGAATEAFF	TGTGCCACCCTAGCCCTCGGGGGAGCGGCCACTGAAGCTTTCTTT
many	TRBD2	TRBJ2-7	TRBV12-3/TRBV12-4	CASSPGGDEQYF	TGTGCCAGCAGTCCGGGGGGGGACGAGCAGTACTTC
NA	TRBD2	TRBJ2-5	TRBV4-1	CASSSGTSGKETQYF	TGCGCCAGCAGCAGCGGGACTAGCGGTAAAGAGACCCAGTACTTC
few	NA	TRBJ2-1	TRBV4-2	CASSQDAGRRGGEQFF	TGTGCCAGCAGCCAAGATGCCGGGCGCCGCGGGGGCGAGCAGTTCTTC
NA	NA	TRBJ2-1	TRBV6-2/TRBV6-3	CASSYKGGLYNEQFF	TGTGCCAGCAGTTACAAGGGGGGGCTTTACAATGAGCAGTTCTTC
few	TRBD1	TRBJ1-5	TRBV30	CAWSGTGLIEPQHF	TGTGCCTGGAGTGGGACAGGGCTTATCGAGCCCCAGCATTTT
NA	NA	TRBJ2-3	TRBV5-5	CASRGELRAPTSTDTQYF	TGTGCCAGCAGGGGAGAATTGAGGGCTCCAACTAGCACAGATACGCAGTATTTT
once	NA	TRBJ2-5	TRBV12-3/TRBV12-4	CASSNKTNGRETQYF	TGTGCCAGCAGCAATAAGACTAACGGCAGGGAGACCCAGTACTTC